Listed here are 19 T cell receptor beta chains from one sample, sequenced in a study of CD8 T cells in ankylosing spondylitis. MiXCR was run by TCRdb on the 5' RACE reads, yielding one entry per CDR3 protein. The data contain under 850,000 distinct CDR3 sequences, around a fifth of them singletons. Study-wide findings and caveats: A motif in TCR beta, a set of seven to nine highly homologous variants, appeared characteristic of ankylosing spondylitis blood.

Their antigens remain unidentified. Sample: blood, either unsorted or a sorted T cell fraction (not recorded which). These TCRs come from a male donor with ankylosing spondylitis.

The chain recombines TRBV29-1 with TRBJ1-1, with D possibly matching TRBD1 (6 bases). Deletions cut 4 bases from V and 2 bases from J, with 20 bases between. Germline CDR1 is SQVTM and CDR2 is ANQGSEA. The CDR3 length is 16 residues. Here the CDR3 DNA reads TGCAGCGTTGCGGGGGGAATGACAGGCATCAACACTGAAGCTTTCTTT. Translated: CSVAGGMTGINTEAFF.

This chain connects TRBV29-1 to TRBJ2-1; D not resolved. Trimming pared 5 bases from V and 4 bases from J, leaving 6 bases between. CDR3 size: 11 residues. Germline-derived CDR1 and CDR2 are SQVTM and ANQGSEA. CDR3 bases: TGCAGCGTTTCCACTTACAATGAGCAGTTCTTC. Translated: CSVSTYNEQFF.

This clonotype was seen more than once but under ten times. The J gene is TRBJ2-7, the V gene TRBV4-2; 8 bases fit TRBD2. This CDR3 contains 16 residues. J was trimmed by 5 bases and V by 2 bases; bases with no gene match: 11. Germline V CDR1 and CDR2: LGHNA, YNFKEQ. This chain's CDR3 is CASSQRGKSGSNEQYF. CDR3 coding DNA: TGTGCCAGCAGCCAAAGGGGGAAAAGCGGGAGCAACGAGCAGTACTTC.

V is TRBV5-1 and J is TRBJ2-6; the D gene could be TRBD1 or TRBD2 (5 bases each). V was cut by 4 bases and J by 0 bases, with 8 bases left in between. Per the germline V gene, CDR1 is SGHRS and CDR2 is YFSETQ. CDR3 length equals 15 residues. CDR3 sequence reads: CASSKGSSGANVLTF. Here the CDR3 DNA reads TGCGCCAGCAGCAAGGGGAGCTCTGGGGCCAACGTCCTGACTTTC.

This clonotype was picked up a small number of times. V usage is TRBV7-2 and J usage is TRBJ2-4; 7 nucleotides match TRBD2. The CDR3 length is 13 residues. Trimming at V came to 2 bases and at J to 12 bases, leaving 7 bases not matched to a gene. Germline V CDR1 and CDR2: SGHTA, FQGNSA. The CDR3 here is CASSLPPGGSQYF. The CDR3 DNA reads TGTGCCAGCAGCTTACCTCCGGGAGGAAGTCAGTACTTC.

Of note for this clonotype: One end of the junction fails to match germline, which may point to a read error. V usage is TRBV12-3 or TRBV12-4 and J usage is TRBJ2-1, with 7 bases identical to TRBD2. The CDR3 consists of 12 residues. The CDR3 DNA follows: TGTGCCAGCAGCCGGGACTACCATGAGCAGTTCTTC. Encoded protein: CASSRDYHEQFF.

This clonotype was observed a few times. The V call is TRBV12-3 or TRBV12-4, the J call TRBJ1-1; TRBD1 agrees at 7 bases. V shed 5 bases and J 4 bases; nucleotides not matched to a gene: 4. This CDR3 has 13 amino acids. The CDR3 loop is CASSTRQGTEAFF. The CDR3 DNA sequence: TGTGCCAGCAGTACACGACAGGGCACTGAAGCTTTCTTT.

This clonotype has a handful of counts. The genes are TRBV20-1 and TRBJ2-7; D possibly matches TRBD1 or TRBD2 (5 bases each). V gave up 0 bases and J gave up 4 bases, with 22 bases separating them. The CDR3 contains 17 residues. The V gene's germline CDR1 is DFQATT and CDR2 SNEGSKA (reference sequence). As DNA, the CDR3 is TGCAGTGCTAGAGATTTTCGTGGAAGGGGAGTTGGTTACGAGCAGTACTTC. Its translation is CSARDFRGRGVGYEQYF.

The chain joins TRBV11-3 to TRBJ2-7; D might be TRBD2 (7 bases). The CDR3 runs to 15 residues. Trimming took 7 bases from V and 5 from J, leaving 21 bases between them. Germline V gene data show CDR1 as SGHNT and CDR2 as YENEEA. The CDR3 here is CASTITRGAVNEQYF. The CDR3 bases are TGTGCCAGCACTATCACCCGGGGGGCCGTGAACGAGCAGTACTTC. The variable domain in full, with the rest retrieved from reference TRBV11-3 and TRBJ2-7, is EAGVVQSPRYKIIEKKQPVAFWCNPISGHNTLYWYLQNLGQGPELLIRYENEEAVDDSQLPKDRFSAERLKGVDSTLKIQPAELGDSAVYLCASTITRGAVNEQYFGPGTRLTVT.

The V gene is TRBV12-3 or TRBV12-4, the J gene TRBJ1-4; TRBD1 matches 11 bases. This CDR3 has 15 residues. The ends lost 6 bases at V and 8 bases at J; junction bases unmatched: 8. CDR3 loop: CASSRGQGAGEKLFF. CDR3 nucleotides: TGTGCCAGCAGCCGCGGACAGGGGGCGGGCGAAAAACTGTTTTTT.

This clonotype was picked up a small number of times. This rearrangement joins TRBV5-1 to TRBJ2-1; weak D call: TRBD1 (5 bases). This CDR3 contains 11 residues. The germline V gene encodes CDR1 SGHRS and CDR2 YFSETQ. The ends were cut back, 3 bases at V and 16 bases at J, with 14 bases in the middle. CDR3 residues: CASSSGHLLFF. The CDR3 DNA is TGCGCCAGCAGCTCTGGACACTTGTTATTCTTC.

This clonotype was counted only a few times. The chain uses TRBV15 and TRBJ2-7; D is uncertain. Germline V gene sequence: CDR1 LNHNV, CDR2 YYDKDF (reference sequence). V lost 0 bases to trimming and J lost 5 bases, with 14 bases between them. The CDR3 loop spans 15 amino acids. The CDR3 region has the DNA TGTGCCACCAGCAGAGATACCGGGTCTCCCGACGAGCAGTACTTC. Its translation: CATSRDTGSPDEQYF. Looking up the rest from reference TRBV15 and TRBJ2-7 gives the full variable domain: DAMVIQNPRYQVTQFGKPVTLSCSQTLNHNVMYWYQQKSSQAPKLLFHYYDKDFNNEADTPDNFQSRRPNTSFCFLDIRSPGLGDTAMYLCATSRDTGSPDEQYFGPGTRLTVT.

This clonotype was recorded a few times. As DNA, the CDR3 is TGCAGCGTTGAAGAGCAGGGGGTGAACACTGAAGCTTTCTTT. It is translated as CSVEEQGVNTEAFF. This sequence joins TRBV29-1 and TRBJ1-1, with 7 positions matching TRBD1. CDR3 length equals 14 residues. Germline V lookup: CDR1 SQVTM, CDR2 ANQGSEA. The V and J ends lost 0 bases and 0 bases, in that order; junction bases with no gene match: 1.

The V and J genes are TRBV10-3 and TRBJ1-1; D gene unclear. The CDR3 is 15 residues long. The germline V gene has CDR1 ENHRY and CDR2 SYGVKD. V lost 5 bases and J lost 1, with 14 bases in between. The CDR3 nucleotides read TGTGCCATCAGTCCCTCTACGGGGAAGAACACTGAAGCTTTCTTT. This translates into CAISPSTGKNTEAFF.

The J gene is TRBJ2-7, the V gene TRBV9; TRBD2 is a possible D gene (7 bases). The germline gives CDR1 SGDLS, CDR2 YYNGEE. The CDR3 extends over 18 amino acids. V was clipped by 4 bases and J by 5 bases, with 28 bases between them. CDR3 nucleotide sequence: TGTGCCAGCAGCTATCTACAGGCGGGGGCGCGGAAAAAGAACGAGCAGTACTTC. Amino acids: CASSYLQAGARKKNEQYF.

This clonotype was recorded at least ten times. The rearrangement uses TRBV5-1 and TRBJ1-4; D is perhaps TRBD1 (5 bases). CDR1 and CDR2 from the germline V gene are SGHRS and YFSETQ. Trimming stripped 0 bases from V and 0 bases from J, with 24 bases between. This CDR3 contains 21 residues. This CDR3 reads CASSLAVPGRLKGPTNEKLFF. Written as DNA, the CDR3 is TGCGCCAGCAGCTTGGCTGTTCCAGGGAGACTGAAGGGGCCAACTAATGAAAAACTGTTTTTT.

The rearrangement links TRBV28 to TRBJ2-5; 7 bases map to TRBD2. Unmatched junction bases numbered 11, after V lost 3 bases and J lost 7 bases. Germline CDR1 and CDR2: MDHEN and SYDVKM. The CDR3 contains 15 residues. CDR3 sequence: CASSFYMGGDGTQYF. In DNA, the CDR3 is TGTGCCAGCAGTTTTTATATGGGAGGGGACGGGACCCAGTACTTC.

This clonotype was observed at least ten times. The chain combines TRBV12-3 or TRBV12-4 with TRBJ2-7, with D possibly TRBD2 on 6 matching bases. The CDR3 sequence is 12 residues long. V dropped 4 bases and J dropped 7 bases, with 11 bases sitting between them. CDR3 sequence: CASSWSGGEQYF. CDR3 DNA sequence: TGTGCCAGCAGTTGGTCCGGGGGAGAGCAGTACTTC.

The rearrangement uses TRBV12-3 or TRBV12-4 and TRBJ2-7, with 11 bases matching TRBD2. J gave up 0 bases and V 8 bases, and 15 bases lay outside the gene matches. The length of the CDR3 is 18 residues. This CDR3 is CASCPPGRLAGFSYEQYF. The CDR3 nucleotides are TGTGCCAGCTGTCCTCCAGGGAGACTAGCGGGATTCTCCTACGAGCAGTACTTC.